This T cell receptor (beta chain) comes out of a study of T cells after yellow fever vaccination. On this clonotype itself: Its target is unknown.

Study observations and caveats: Any FACS-sorted repertoire could hold abundant clonotypes that contaminate it from the bulk population.

Per germline, CDR1 SGHTA and CDR2 FQGNSA. This CDR3 spans 14 amino acids. V dropped 5 bases and J dropped 9 bases, with 14 bases sitting between them. TCRdb re-derived calls from the 5' RACE reads in MiXCR, one entry per CDR3 protein. The data hold some 560,000 distinct CDR3 sequences, with over 15% observed a single time. V gene TRBV7-2 combines with J gene TRBJ2-6; D is possibly TRBD1 (6 bases). The material was PBMCs, obtained 15 days after the yellow fever booster vaccination. This TCR was sampled from a man aged 25 to 40 who received the YFV17D yellow fever vaccine. The CDR3 DNA reads as TGTGCCAGCAGCATCCGGGACACCCGCAACGTCCTGACTTTC. The encoded protein is CASSIRDTRNVLTF.